Presented here are 19 T cell receptor beta chains from one specimen sequenced in a study of blood T cell repertoires in COVID-19. Libraries were prepared by immunoSEQ multiplex PCR; TCRdb keeps only in-frame clonotypes and omits some of them. The sample lists approximately 100,000 clones, 80% to 90% occurring once. Material: peripheral blood. The origin of the receptors is a woman aged 25-40 years with acute or convalescent COVID-19.

A remark on this clone: Other DNA sequences of this sample code for an identical CDR3. The rearrangement uses TRBV2 and TRBJ1-6; D ambiguous. Trimming shortened V by 1 base and J by 4 bases, and 5 bases separated the two germline ends. This CDR3 is built from 14 residues. From germline, CDR1 is SNHLY and CDR2 FYNNEI. The CDR3 reads CASSEGRYNSPLHF. DNA for the CDR3: TGTGCCAGCAGTGAAGGCCGGTATAATTCACCCCTCCACTTT.

The chain recombines TRBV2 with TRBJ1-3; 10 bases are a match to TRBD1. V lost 6 bases to trimming and J lost 3 bases; unmatched junction nucleotides: 8. This CDR3 has 16 residues. Germline V CDR1 and CDR2: SNHLY, FYNNEI. CDR3 residues: CASRRDRGTGGNTIYF. The CDR3 bases are TGTGCCAGCAGACGGGACAGGGGAACAGGTGGAAACACCATATATTTT.

This chain links TRBV15 with TRBJ1-5; D gene unclear. CDR3 length: 13 residues. Germline CDR1 and CDR2: LNHNV and YYDKDF (reference sequence). V shed 0 bases and J shed 5 bases, with 5 bases lying between them. The DNA for the CDR3 is TGTGCCACCAGCAGAGATCCCGATCAGCCCCAGCATTTT. Protein sequence: CATSRDPDQPQHF.

This clone was counted a few times. The rearrangement links TRBV15 to TRBJ2-3; the D is unclear. The germline V and J ends were trimmed by 5 bases and 1 base, with 4 bases remaining between them. CDR3 size: 12 residues. The germline V gene has CDR1 LNHNV and CDR2 YYDKDF (reference sequence). The CDR3 loop is CATSARTDTQYF. The DNA for the CDR3 is TGTGCCACCAGCGCGCGCACAGATACGCAGTATTTT.

This clone was counted once. V is TRBV6-1 and J is TRBJ2-7; a possible D gene is TRBD1 (5 bases). Germline-derived CDR1 and CDR2 are MNHNS and SASEGT. V was trimmed by 4 bases and J by 1 base, leaving 17 bases between them. The CDR3 consists of 16 residues. CDR3 coding DNA: TGTGCCAGCAGTGTAGCAGGAGACAGTGGATCCTACGAGCAGTACTTC. This translates into CASSVAGDSGSYEQYF.

The V gene is TRBV11-2, the J gene TRBJ2-3; D is possibly TRBD2 (7 bases). This CDR3 has 15 residues. Germline assignment: CDR1 SGHAT and CDR2 FQNNGV. Trimming left V 10 bases short and J 5 bases short, with 22 bases between. The CDR3 region has the DNA TGTGCCATCCAATCCGGGGGGCCTATAGGAGATACGCAGTATTTT. This sequence encodes CAIQSGGPIGDTQYF.

The chain is built from TRBV7-3 and TRBJ1-4; 9 bases are shared with TRBD1. V gave up 5 bases and J gave up 2 bases; unmatched junction bases: 3. The CDR3 is 15 residues long. Germline V gives CDR1 SGHTA, CDR2 FQGTGA. CDR3 bases: TGTGCCAGCAGCCTCACAGGGGGCACTAATGAAAAACTGTTTTTT. Translated, it gives CASSLTGGTNEKLFF. Drawing the rest from reference TRBV7-3 and TRBJ1-4, the complete variable domain is GAGVSQTPSNKVTEKGKYVELRCDPISGHTALYWYRQSLGQGPEFLIYFQGTGAADDSGLPNDRFFAVRPEGSVSTLKIQRTERGDSAVYLCASSLTGGTNEKLFFGSGTQLSVL.

The chain uses TRBV11-2 and TRBJ1-1; 7 bases agree with TRBD1. From germline, CDR1 is SGHAT and CDR2 FQNNGV. Trimming cost V 2 bases and J 6 bases; bases outside gene matches: 9. The CDR3 has 15 amino acids. The CDR3 loop reads CASSLPTGDGAEAFF. The CDR3 nucleotides are TGTGCCAGCAGCTTACCTACAGGGGATGGGGCTGAAGCTTTCTTT.

The rearrangement joins TRBV10-2 to TRBJ2-1; 10 bases align to TRBD2. There are 14 residues in the CDR3. Germline loops: CDR1 WSHSY, CDR2 SAAADI. The CDR3 protein is CAGGEVAGGGEQFF. DNA of the CDR3: TGCGCGGGAGGTGAGGTAGCGGGGGGAGGTGAGCAGTTCTTC.

The chain recombines TRBV6-2 or TRBV6-3 with TRBJ1-6, with 7 bases aligning to TRBD1. From germline, CDR1 is MNHEY and CDR2 SVGEGT. There are 15 residues in the CDR3. The V and J ends lost 4 bases and 6 bases, in that order; junction bases with no gene match: 6. The CDR3 here is CASSLDRSGNSPLHF. The CDR3 DNA is TGTGCCAGCAGTTTGGACAGGTCCGGTAATTCACCCCTCCACTTT.

The CDR3: CASSPGSGEKLFF. The CDR3 region has the DNA TGTGCCAGCAGCCCCGGGTCGGGGGAAAAACTGTTTTTT. The chain has TRBV5-6 and TRBJ1-4, with D hard to call. V was pared by 4 bases and J by 8 bases, with 12 bases between. Germline CDR1 and CDR2: SGHDT and YYEEEE. The length of the CDR3 is 13 residues.

This clone was seen just once. The genes are TRBV2 and TRBJ1-3; no clear D gene. This CDR3 region has 12 residues. Germline V gene data show CDR1 as SNHLY and CDR2 as FYNNEI. Trimming shortened V by 6 bases and J by 8 bases, and 11 bases separated the two germline ends. The CDR3: CASSYPVDTIYF. CDR3 coding DNA: TGTGCCAGCAGCTACCCCGTGGACACCATATATTTT.

V is TRBV7-3 and J is TRBJ2-7; TRBD1 might be the D (6 bases). Trimming stripped 5 bases from V and 6 bases from J, with 14 bases between. The CDR3 spans 13 residues. The germline gives CDR1 SGHTA, CDR2 FQGTGA. This CDR3 reads CASSPPGASEQYF. CDR3 sequence (DNA): TGTGCCAGCAGCCCCCCAGGGGCGAGCGAGCAGTACTTC.

V usage is TRBV4-2 and J usage is TRBJ1-2, with a possible D match to TRBD1 (5 bases). V gave up 0 bases and J gave up 10 bases, with 12 bases separating them. Germline CDR1 reads LGHNA; CDR2 reads YNFKEQ. CDR3 length: 13 amino acids. The CDR3 protein is CASSQDITRDYTF. The CDR3 bases are TGTGCCAGCAGCCAAGATATCACCAGGGACTACACCTTC.

The genes are TRBV19 and TRBJ1-5, with D uncertain. Germline CDR1 LNHDA, CDR2 SQIVND (reference sequence). Deletions cut 7 bases from V and 3 bases from J, with 13 bases between. This CDR3 has 14 residues. CDR3 region: CASTHDPYNQPQHF. CDR3 in DNA: TGTGCCAGTACCCACGATCCCTACAATCAGCCCCAGCATTTT.

V is TRBV3-1 (or the pseudogene TRBV3-2) and J is TRBJ2-2, with 8 bases identical to TRBD2. J was trimmed by 6 bases and V by 4 bases; bases with no gene match: 4. Germline V gives CDR1 LGHDT, CDR2 YNNKEL (reference sequence). The CDR3 is 14 residues long. The CDR3 coding sequence is TGTGCCAGCAGCCTTTCAGCGGGGGCCGGGGAGCTGTTTTTT. Protein: CASSLSAGAGELFF.

This chain links TRBV5-1 with TRBJ2-2; D is perhaps TRBD2 (6 bases). CDR1 and CDR2 (germline): SGHRS, YFSETQ. The CDR3 is 14 residues long. Trimming removed 7 bases at V and 3 bases at J, with 13 bases between. CDR3 in DNA: TGCGCCAGCGGACCAGGAGGGGACACCGGGGAGCTGTTTTTT. Its translation: CASGPGGDTGELFF. The variable domain in full, completed from reference TRBV5-1 and TRBJ2-2, reads KAGVTQTPRYLIKTRGQQVTLSCSPISGHRSVSWYQQTPGQGLQFLFEYFSETQRNKGNFPGRFSGRQFSNSRSEMNVSTLELGDSALYLCASGPGGDTGELFFGEGSRLTVL.

This clone showed up just a few times. The gene calls are TRBV3-1 (or the pseudogene TRBV3-2) and TRBJ1-5, with D maybe TRBD1 (5 bases). Trimming pared 2 bases from V and 2 bases from J, leaving 10 bases between. The CDR3 spans 15 residues. CDR1 is LGHDT and CDR2 is YNNKEL in the germline V gene (reference sequence). The CDR3 spells CASSQSSRGNQPQHF. The DNA for the CDR3 is TGTGCCAGCAGCCAATCGTCCAGGGGCAATCAGCCCCAGCATTTT.

The J gene is TRBJ2-3, the V gene TRBV5-6; 12 bases are a match to TRBD2. The V gene's germline CDR1 is SGHDT and CDR2 YYEEEE. This CDR3 is 16 amino acids long. V shed 4 bases and J 1 base; nucleotides not matched to a gene: 4. The chain's CDR3 is CASSPWTSGGTDTQYF. The CDR3 coding sequence is TGTGCCAGCAGCCCCTGGACTAGCGGGGGCACAGATACGCAGTATTTT.